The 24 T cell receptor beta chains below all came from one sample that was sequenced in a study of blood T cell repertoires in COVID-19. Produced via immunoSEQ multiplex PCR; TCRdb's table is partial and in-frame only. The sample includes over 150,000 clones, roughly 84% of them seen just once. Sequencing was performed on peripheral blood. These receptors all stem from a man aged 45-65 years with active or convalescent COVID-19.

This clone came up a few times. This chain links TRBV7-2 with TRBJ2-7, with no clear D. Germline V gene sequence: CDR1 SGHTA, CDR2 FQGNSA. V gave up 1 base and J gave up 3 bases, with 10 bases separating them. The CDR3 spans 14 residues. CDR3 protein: CASSLGRANYEQYF. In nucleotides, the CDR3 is TGTGCCAGCAGCTTAGGTCGAGCCAACTACGAGCAGTACTTC.

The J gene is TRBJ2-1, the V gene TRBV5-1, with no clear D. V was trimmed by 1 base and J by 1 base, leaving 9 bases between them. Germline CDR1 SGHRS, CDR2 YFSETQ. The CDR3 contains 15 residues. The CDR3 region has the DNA TGCGCCAGCAGCTTGCAGGAAACTTCCTACAATGAGCAGTTCTTC. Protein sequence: CASSLQETSYNEQFF.

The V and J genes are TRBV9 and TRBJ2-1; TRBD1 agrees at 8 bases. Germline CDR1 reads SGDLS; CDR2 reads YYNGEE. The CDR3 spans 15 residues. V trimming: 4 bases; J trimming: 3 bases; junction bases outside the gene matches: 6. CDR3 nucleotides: TGTGCCAGCAGCCCACGACAGGGGTACTACAATGAGCAGTTCTTC. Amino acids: CASSPRQGYYNEQFF.

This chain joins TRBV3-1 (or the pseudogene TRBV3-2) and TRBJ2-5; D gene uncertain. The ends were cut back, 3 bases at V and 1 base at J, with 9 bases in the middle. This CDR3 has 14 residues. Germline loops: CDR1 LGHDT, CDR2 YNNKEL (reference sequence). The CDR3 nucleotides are TGTGCCAGCAGCCAGTGGCGGTTCCAAGAGACCCAGTACTTC. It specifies CASSQWRFQETQYF.

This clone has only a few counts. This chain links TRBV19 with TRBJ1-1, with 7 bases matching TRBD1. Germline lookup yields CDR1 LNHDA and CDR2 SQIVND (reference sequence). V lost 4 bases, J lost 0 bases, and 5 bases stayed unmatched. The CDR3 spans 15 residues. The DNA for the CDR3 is TGTGCCAGTAGTAGGTCACAGGGGATGAACACTGAAGCTTTCTTT. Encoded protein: CASSRSQGMNTEAFF.

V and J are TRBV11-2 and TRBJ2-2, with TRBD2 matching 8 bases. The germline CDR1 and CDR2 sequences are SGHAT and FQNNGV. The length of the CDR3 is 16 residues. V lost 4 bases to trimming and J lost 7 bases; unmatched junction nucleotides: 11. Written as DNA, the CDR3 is TGTGCCAGCAGCTCGCTAGCGGGCCATGCTCACGGGGAGCTGTTTTTT. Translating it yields CASSSLAGHAHGELFF.

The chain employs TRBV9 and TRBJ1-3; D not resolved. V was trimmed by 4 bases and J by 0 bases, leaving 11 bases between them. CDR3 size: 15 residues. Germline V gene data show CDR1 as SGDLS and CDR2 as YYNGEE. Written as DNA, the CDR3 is TGTGCCAGCAGCCCTGATTTGAGCTCTGGAAACACCATATATTTT. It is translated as CASSPDLSSGNTIYF.

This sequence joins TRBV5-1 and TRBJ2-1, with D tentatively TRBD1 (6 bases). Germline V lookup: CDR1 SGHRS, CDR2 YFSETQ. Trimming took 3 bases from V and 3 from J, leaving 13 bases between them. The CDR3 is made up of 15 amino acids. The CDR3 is CASSSSGQNYNEQFF. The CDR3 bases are TGCGCCAGCAGCTCCTCGGGACAAAACTACAATGAGCAGTTCTTC.

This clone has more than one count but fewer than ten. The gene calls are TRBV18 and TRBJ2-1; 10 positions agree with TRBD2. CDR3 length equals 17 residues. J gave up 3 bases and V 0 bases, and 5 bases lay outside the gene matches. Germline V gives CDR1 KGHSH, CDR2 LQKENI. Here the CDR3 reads CASSPPQAGGVYNEQFF. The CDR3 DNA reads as TGTGCCAGCTCACCACCGCAAGCGGGAGGGGTCTACAATGAGCAGTTCTTC.

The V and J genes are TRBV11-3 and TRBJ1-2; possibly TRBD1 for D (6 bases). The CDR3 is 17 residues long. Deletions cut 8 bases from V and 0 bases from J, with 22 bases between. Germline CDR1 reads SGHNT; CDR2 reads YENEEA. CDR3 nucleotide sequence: TGTGCCAGCGTTATCTGGACAGCCTCTGACACTAACTATGGCTACACCTTC. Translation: CASVIWTASDTNYGYTF.

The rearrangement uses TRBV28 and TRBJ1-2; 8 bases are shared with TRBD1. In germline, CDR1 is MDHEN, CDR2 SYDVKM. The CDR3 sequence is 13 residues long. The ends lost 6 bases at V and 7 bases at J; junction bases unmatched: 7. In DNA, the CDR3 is TGTGCCAGCAGAGAAAAGACAGGGGTTGGCTACACCTTC. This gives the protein CASREKTGVGYTF.

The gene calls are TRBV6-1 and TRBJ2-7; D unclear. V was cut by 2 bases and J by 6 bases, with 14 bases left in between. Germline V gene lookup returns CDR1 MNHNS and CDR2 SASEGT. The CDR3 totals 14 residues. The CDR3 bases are TGTGCCAGCAGTGAAACTTACTCCTCTGGCGAGCAGTACTTC. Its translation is CASSETYSSGEQYF.

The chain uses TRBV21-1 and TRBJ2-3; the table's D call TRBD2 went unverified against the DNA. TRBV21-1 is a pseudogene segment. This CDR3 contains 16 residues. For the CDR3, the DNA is TGTGCCAGCAGCACCTGGACTAGCGGGAGCGCAGATACGCAGTATTTT. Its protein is CASSTWTSGSADTQYF.

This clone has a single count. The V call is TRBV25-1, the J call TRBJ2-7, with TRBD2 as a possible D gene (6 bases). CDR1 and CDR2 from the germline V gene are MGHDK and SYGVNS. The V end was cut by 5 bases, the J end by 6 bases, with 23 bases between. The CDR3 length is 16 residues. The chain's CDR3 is CASSIAGLIGGSEQYF. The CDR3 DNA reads TGTGCCAGCAGTATCGCGGGGCTAATCGGCGGCAGCGAGCAGTACTTC.

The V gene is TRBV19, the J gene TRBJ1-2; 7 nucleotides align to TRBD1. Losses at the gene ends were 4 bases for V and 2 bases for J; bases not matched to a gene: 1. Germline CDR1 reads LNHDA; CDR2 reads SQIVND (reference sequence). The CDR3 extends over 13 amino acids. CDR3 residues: CASSKGQNYGYTF. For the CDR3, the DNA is TGTGCCAGTAGTAAGGGACAGAACTATGGCTACACCTTC.

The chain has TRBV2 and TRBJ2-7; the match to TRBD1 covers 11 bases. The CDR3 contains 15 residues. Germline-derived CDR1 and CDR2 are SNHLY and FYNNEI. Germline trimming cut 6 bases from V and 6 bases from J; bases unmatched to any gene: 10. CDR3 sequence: CASRPRTGGGGEQYF. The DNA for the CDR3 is TGTGCCAGCAGACCACGGACAGGGGGCGGGGGCGAGCAGTACTTC.

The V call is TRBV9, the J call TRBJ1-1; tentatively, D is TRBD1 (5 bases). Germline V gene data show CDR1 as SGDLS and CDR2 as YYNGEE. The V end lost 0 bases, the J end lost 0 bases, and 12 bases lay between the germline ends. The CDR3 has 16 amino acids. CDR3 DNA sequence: TGTGCCAGCAGCGTAGGTCCCGACAGCGTGAACACTGAAGCTTTCTTT. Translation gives CASSVGPDSVNTEAFF.

Written as DNA, the CDR3 is TGTGCCAGCAGCGGGACAGGGCCCGTGGGGCCCCAGCATTTT. This gives the protein CASSGTGPVGPQHF. The gene calls are TRBV6-5 and TRBJ1-5; 9 nucleotides match TRBD1. The CDR3 spans 14 residues. Trimming at V came to 6 bases and at J to 9 bases, leaving 9 bases not matched to a gene. The germline CDR1 and CDR2 sequences are MNHEY and SVGAGI.

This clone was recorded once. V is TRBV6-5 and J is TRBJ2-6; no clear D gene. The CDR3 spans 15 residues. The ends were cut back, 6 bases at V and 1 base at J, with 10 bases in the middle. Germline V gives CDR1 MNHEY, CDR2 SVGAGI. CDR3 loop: CASSKRGSGANVLTF. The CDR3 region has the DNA TGTGCCAGCAGCAAAAGAGGTTCTGGGGCCAACGTCCTGACTTTC.

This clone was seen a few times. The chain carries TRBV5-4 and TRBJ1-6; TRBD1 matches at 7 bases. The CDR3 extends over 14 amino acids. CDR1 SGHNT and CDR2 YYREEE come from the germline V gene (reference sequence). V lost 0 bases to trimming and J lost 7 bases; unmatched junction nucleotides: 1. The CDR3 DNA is TGTGCCAGCAGCTTGGGGGACAGAAATTCACCCCTCCACTTT. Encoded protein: CASSLGDRNSPLHF.

The chain's CDR3 is CASSLAPEGNNYGYTF. The CDR3 coding sequence is TGCGCCAGCAGCTTGGCCCCGGAGGGTAACAACTATGGCTACACCTTC. The genes are TRBV5-1 and TRBJ1-2; D gene unclear. CDR1 and CDR2 from the germline V gene are SGHRS and YFSETQ. The V gene lost 0 bases and the J gene lost 2 bases, with 14 bases spanning the gap. CDR3 length equals 16 residues.

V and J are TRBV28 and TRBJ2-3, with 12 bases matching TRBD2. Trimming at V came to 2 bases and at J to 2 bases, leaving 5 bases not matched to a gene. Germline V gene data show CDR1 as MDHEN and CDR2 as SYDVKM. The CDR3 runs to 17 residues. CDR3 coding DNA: TGTGCCAGCAGTTTACCTACTAGCGGGAGGCACACAGATACGCAGTATTTT. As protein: CASSLPTSGRHTDTQYF. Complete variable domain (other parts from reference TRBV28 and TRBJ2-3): DVKVTQSSRYLVKRTGEKVFLECVQDMDHENMFWYRQDPGLGLRLIYFSYDVKMKEKGDIPEGYSVSREKKERFSLILESASTNQTSMYLCASSLPTSGRHTDTQYFGPGTRLTVL.

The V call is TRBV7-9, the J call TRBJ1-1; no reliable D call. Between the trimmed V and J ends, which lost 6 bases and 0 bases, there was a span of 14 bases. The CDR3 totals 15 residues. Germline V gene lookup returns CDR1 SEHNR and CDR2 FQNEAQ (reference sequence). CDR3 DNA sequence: TGTGCCAGCAGTTATATGCGGGCCATGAACACTGAAGCTTTCTTT. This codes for CASSYMRAMNTEAFF.

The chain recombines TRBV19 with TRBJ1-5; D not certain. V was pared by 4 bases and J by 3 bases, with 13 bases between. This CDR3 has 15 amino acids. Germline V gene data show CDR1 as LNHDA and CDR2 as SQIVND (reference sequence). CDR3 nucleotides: TGTGCCAGTAGTAAAATTGAACAGCTCAATCAGCCCCAGCATTTT. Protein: CASSKIEQLNQPQHF.